The clone carrying this T cell receptor (beta chain) showed up just once. These data originate in a study of shared clonotypes between healthy human individuals. About the research overall: Per donor, three plates held CD4 naive cells, three held CD4 memory, two held CD8 naive and one held CD8 memory.

In the source study's methods: There were no quality scores in the junction-only immunoSEQ sequences, so filtering differed. Sequenced by immunoSEQ multiplex PCR; TCRdb stores in-frame clones only, minus some. Clonal size and the V and J genes are those of that table, whereas D and trimming came from the DNA. The sample lists about 1 million clones; about 76% were seen once. The ends were cut back, 1 base at V and 11 bases at J, with 11 bases in the middle. Per germline, CDR1 GTSNPN and CDR2 SVGIG (reference sequence). This CDR3 spans 12 amino acids. The TCR originated in a man between 18 and 29 years old in good health. Source material: memory CD4+ T cells sorted from blood. Subset: CD45RA-negative fraction. The chain uses TRBV30 and TRBJ2-2, with D possibly TRBD1 on 5 matching bases. CDR3 DNA sequence: TGTGCCTGGAGTGGCGCAGGGCGAGAGCTGTTTTTT. It encodes CAWSGAGRELFF. Looking up the rest from reference TRBV30 and TRBJ2-2 gives the full variable domain: SQTIHQWPATLVQPVGSPLSLECTVEGTSNPNLYWYRQAAGRGLQLLFYSVGIGQISSEVPQNLSASRPQDRQFILSSKKLLLSDSGFYLCAWSGAGRELFFGEGSRLTVL.